Listed below are T cell receptor beta chains from one sample, sequenced in a study of molecular identifiers for immune sequencing clone quantification. From the PCR reads, TCRdb called clonotypes with MiXCR, one entry per CDR3 protein. The data hold more than 450,000 distinct CDR3 sequences, with about 25% observed a single time. Specimen: naive CD8+ T cells from blood, with Jurkat cell RNA spiked in. These receptors originate from a human donor in good health. Some libraries in this study had Jurkat cell RNA spiked in. CDR3s include the opening cysteine and the closing phenylalanine or tryptophan. The order of the fields is J gene, V gene, D gene, clone size, CDR3 DNA, CDR3 protein. D genes are given only for firm matches. A clone size is listed for some rows: how often the clone was seen (once, few, many), or a class if it is expanded.

TRBJ2-3,TRBV5-1,TRBD2,many,TGCGCCAGCAGCCCTGGACTAGCGGGAAGCTTTGATACGCAGTATTTT,CASSPGLAGSFDTQYF
TRBJ2-6,TRBV4-3,.,many,TGCGCCAGCAGCCCGACATGGGACTCTGGGGCCAACGTCCTGACTTTC,CASSPTWDSGANVLTF
TRBJ2-7,TRBV27,TRBD2,once,TGTGCCAGCAGCCGTAGAACCCCTAGCGGGGGAGCTTACGAGCAGTACTTC,CASSRRTPSGGAYEQYF
TRBJ2-1,TRBV6-6,.,many,TGTGCCAGCAGTTATGGAGCGGGCGAGCAGTTCTTC,CASSYGAGEQFF
TRBJ2-3,TRBV6-2/TRBV6-3,TRBD1,.,TGTGCCATCCGGGACAGGTACACAGATACGCAGTATTTT,CAIRDRYTDTQYF
TRBJ1-1,TRBV12-3/TRBV12-4,.,few,TGTGCCAGCAGTTTAGCACATGGCACTGAAGCTTTCTTT,CASSLAHGTEAFF
TRBJ1-1,TRBV10-1,.,few,TGCGCCAGCAAAGGGGCCCAGAACACTGAAGCTTTCTTT,CASKGAQNTEAFF
TRBJ2-7,TRBV6-6,TRBD1,.,TGTGCCAGCAGTTATGGACAGGCCAACTACGAGCAGTACTTC,CASSYGQANYEQYF
TRBJ2-7,TRBV4-3,.,.,TGCGCCAGCAGCCATTCATCAGGATCCTACGAGCAGTACTTC,CASSHSSGSYEQYF
TRBJ1-1,TRBV4-1,.,.,TGCGCCAGCAGCCCACCTATTGGGCGCATGAACACTGAAGCTTTCTTT,CASSPPIGRMNTEAFF
TRBJ1-1,TRBV30,.,.,TGTGCCTGGAGTGTAGCCGAGAAGGCTGAAGCTTTCTTT,CAWSVAEKAEAFF
TRBJ2-1,TRBV7-8,.,.,TGTGCCAGCAGCTTATTGGGGTTATCCTACAATGAGCAGTTCTTC,CASSLLGLSYNEQFF
TRBJ2-7,TRBV28,TRBD2,.,TGTGCCAGCGGTTTGGGATGGACTAGCGGCCTCTACGAGCAGTACTTC,CASGLGWTSGLYEQYF
TRBJ2-5,TRBV7-9,TRBD2,few,TGTGCCAGCAGCTTAACGGCTAGCGGGTTTCGAGAGACCCAGTACTTC,CASSLTASGFRETQYF
TRBJ2-5,TRBV12-3/TRBV12-4,.,many,TGTGCCATCTCGGAGACCCAGTACTTC,CAISETQYF
TRBJ2-7,TRBV3-1,.,few,TGTGCCAGCAGCCAAGACGGGCGGAGCTCCTACGAGCAGTACTTC,CASSQDGRSSYEQYF
TRBJ2-7,TRBV5-6,.,few,TGTGCCAGCAGCTTGGCGGGAGGGGACAGCTACTACGAGCAGTACTTC,CASSLAGGDSYYEQYF
TRBJ2-1,TRBV7-2,.,few,TGTGCCAGCAGCTTAATCTCTCACCCAACCTACAATGAGCAGTTCTTC,CASSLISHPTYNEQFF
TRBJ1-1,TRBV15,.,few,TGTGCCACCAGAGAGGACAGCCTGAACACTGAAGCTTTCTTT,CATREDSLNTEAFF
TRBJ1-3,TRBV19,.,few,TGTGCCAGTAGTATAATGTATTCTGGAAACACCATATATTTT,CASSIMYSGNTIYF
TRBJ2-5,TRBV6-2/TRBV6-3,.,few,TGTGCCAGCAGTGCCACGGACTTTCGGGAGACCCAGTACTTC,CASSATDFRETQYF
TRBJ2-6,TRBV7-2,.,.,TGTGCCAGCAGCCCTTTATACTTGAGCGCTGGGGCCAACGTCCTGACTTTC,CASSPLYLSAGANVLTF
TRBJ2-2,TRBV3-1,.,few,TGTGCCAGCAGCCAAGATGACCTAGCGAGCACCGGGGAGCTGTTTTTT,CASSQDDLASTGELFF
TRBJ1-1,TRBV5-6,.,many,TGTGCCAGCAGGTCGGGGTCCTGGGGAAGGAACACTGAAGCTTTCTTT,CASRSGSWGRNTEAFF
TRBJ2-1,TRBV9,TRBD2,few,TGTGCCAGCAGCGTAGGAGGGACTAGCGGGTTCTACAATGAGCAGTTCTTC,CASSVGGTSGFYNEQFF
TRBJ2-1,TRBV29-1,.,many,TGCAGCGTTGTCCAGGGCAAGTTGGGGCAGTTCTTC,CSVVQGKLGQFF
TRBJ2-1,TRBV29-1,TRBD2,many,TGCAGCGTACCAGGGCCTATAGCGGGAGAGGCGGGAGAGCAGTTCTTC,CSVPGPIAGEAGEQFF
TRBJ2-3,TRBV6-5,TRBD2,few,TGTGCCAGCAAAACCGAGCTAGCGGGAGCAGATACGCAGTATTTT,CASKTELAGADTQYF
TRBJ1-1,TRBV6-5,.,.,TGTGCCAGCAGTTGCTCGGGGACTGAAGCTTTCTTT,CASSCSGTEAFF
TRBJ1-2,TRBV5-4,.,.,TGTGCCAGCAGGCCCTGGGACCGAGCTAACTATGGCTACACCTTC,CASRPWDRANYGYTF
TRBJ1-4,TRBV5-6,.,many,TGTGCCAGCAGCTTGGGGGCAGACGAAAAACTGTTTTTT,CASSLGADEKLFF
TRBJ2-1,TRBV7-2,.,.,TGTGCCAGCAGCTTCATGCTAACAGGAAACAATGAGCAGTTCTTC,CASSFMLTGNNEQFF
TRBJ2-6,TRBV27,TRBD1,few,TGTGCCAGCAGTATGACAGGGGGCTACGATGGGGCCAACGTCCTGACTTTC,CASSMTGGYDGANVLTF
TRBJ2-1,TRBV5-4,.,few,TGTGCCAGCATGGGACAGCGGGGCGAGCAGTTCTTC,CASMGQRGEQFF
TRBJ2-3,TRBV7-2,.,many,TGTGCCAGCAGCGGCTTGGGGCCGGGAAGCACAGATACGCAGTATTTT,CASSGLGPGSTDTQYF
TRBJ1-6,TRBV13,.,.,TGTGCCAGCAGCGCCCGACCTTCCTATAATTCACCCCTCCACTTT,CASSARPSYNSPLHF
TRBJ2-2,TRBV14,.,many,TGTGCCAGCAGTGGCCCTGACAGAATGAACACCGGGGAGCTGTTTTTT,CASSGPDRMNTGELFF
TRBJ1-1,TRBV7-9,.,many,TGTGCCAGCAGCTTAGTAGCGGGGCAGGCCGCAGCTTTCTTT,CASSLVAGQAAAFF
TRBJ2-7,TRBV5-6,.,many,TGTGCCAGCAGCCCAGGGTGGATGTACGAGCAGTACTTC,CASSPGWMYEQYF
TRBJ2-7,TRBV5-1,.,many,TGCGCCAGCAGTACCTGGGGACGGCCCGAGCAGTACTTC,CASSTWGRPEQYF
TRBJ1-1,TRBV7-9,TRBD1,many,TGTGCCAGCAGCTCCTGGACAGGGTCCAACACTGAAGCTTTCTTT,CASSSWTGSNTEAFF
TRBJ1-1,TRBV2,TRBD1,.,TGTGCCAGCAGTGAAGCATTGGAACAGGGGCCGTTTCCTGACGCTTTCTTT,CASSEALEQGPFPDAFF
TRBJ2-7,TRBV3-1,.,few,TGTGCCAGCAGCCAGGGCTCCTACGAGCGGTACTTC,CASSQGSYERYF
TRBJ1-3,TRBV7-9,.,.,TGTGCCTGCAACGGAGGGGCCAGCTCTGGAAACACCATATATTTT,CACNGGASSGNTIYF
TRBJ1-1,TRBV20-1,.,.,TGCAGTGCTAGAGGCATAGGGACCACTGAAGCTTTCTTT,CSARGIGTTEAFF
TRBJ2-3,TRBV4-3,.,many,TGCGCCAGCAGCCAAGAATACTCCCTAATATACACTGATACGCAGTATTTT,CASSQEYSLIYTDTQYF
TRBJ1-5,TRBV28,.,many,TGTGCCAGCAGTCCCCGGGGAAACAATCAGCCCCAGCATTTT,CASSPRGNNQPQHF
TRBJ2-3,TRBV7-6,TRBD2,few,TGTGCCAGCAGCTTCAAAAGCGGGGGGGGGACAGATACGCAGTATTTT,CASSFKSGGGTDTQYF
TRBJ2-3,TRBV7-2,TRBD2,many,TGTGCCAGCAGCCCACCGATTAGCGGGAGGGCAGATACGCAGTATTTT,CASSPPISGRADTQYF
TRBJ2-3,TRBV12-3/TRBV12-4,.,many,TGTGCCAGCAGACAACAGGGCGTGGACACAGATACGCAGTATTTT,CASRQQGVDTDTQYF
TRBJ2-5,TRBV11-2,TRBD2,.,TGTGCCAGCAGCTTAGATCACCCTAGCGGGAGGGCTAGAGAGACCCAGTACTTC,CASSLDHPSGRARETQYF
TRBJ2-2,TRBV12-3/TRBV12-4,TRBD1,.,TGTGCCAGCAGTTTAGTCCCAATGGGACAGACGAACACCGGGGAGCTGTTTTTT,CASSLVPMGQTNTGELFF
TRBJ1-1,TRBV4-2,.,.,TGTGCCAGCAGCCAAGATCGGGGGGGCCTCACTGAAGCTTTCTTT,CASSQDRGGLTEAFF
TRBJ2-7,TRBV7-2,.,few,TGTGCCAGCAGCCCAGGGTTTGGCTTCCCCTACGAGCAGTACTTC,CASSPGFGFPYEQYF
TRBJ2-7,TRBV9,TRBD1,many,TGTGCCAGCAGCGTCGGGACAGCCTACGAGCAGTACTTC,CASSVGTAYEQYF
TRBJ2-5,TRBV7-7,TRBD2,few,TGTGCTAGCGCCCGACTAGCGGGCCTGGGGGAGACCCAGTACTTC,CASARLAGLGETQYF
TRBJ1-6,TRBV7-8,TRBD1,.,TGTGCCAGCAGCTTAGCGACAGGGGGGGATTCACCCCTCCACTTT,CASSLATGGDSPLHF
TRBJ1-1,TRBV29-1,.,many,TGCAGCGTTGAAAAAACTGGTCTGAACACTGAAGCTTTCTTT,CSVEKTGLNTEAFF